The 3 T cell receptor beta chains below were found in one sample sequenced in a study of early T cells in non-severe SARS-CoV-2 infection listed by TCRdb under 2021. Library generation was performed with 5' RACE. Sequencing took place on a NextSeq 500. TCRdb cleaned the public reads at Q25 with fastp, built clones with MiXCR and kept in-frame beta chains. CDR3 protein duplicates are merged, each entry listing the most common genes and DNA. In all, the sample holds about 50,000 distinct CDR3 sequences, and roughly 12% of those were seen once. The top ten constitute 2.5% to 3% of the sample. Specimen: whole blood, collected at baseline. The receptors shown here come from an adult who was a healthcare worker with PCR-confirmed SARS-CoV-2 infection or an uninfected control (not recorded which).

This clonotype was picked up a small number of times. The CDR3 spells CASSITIFETQYF. CDR3 nucleotides: TGTGCCAGTAGTATCACCATATTCGAGACCCAGTACTTC. The chain is built from TRBV19 and TRBJ2-5; no clear D. This CDR3 has 13 amino acids. Trimming took off 3 bases at V and 5 bases at J, with 10 bases between the two ends. CDR1 LNHDA and CDR2 SQIVND come from the germline V gene (reference sequence). The full variable domain, rest sourced from reference TRBV19 and TRBJ2-5, is DGGITQSPKYLFRKEGQNVTLSCEQNLNHDAMYWYRQDPGQGLRLIYYSQIVNDFQKGDIAEGYSVSREKKESFPLTVTSAQKNPTAFYLCASSITIFETQYFGPGTRLLVL.

This clonotype was found a few times. V usage is TRBV10-2 and J usage is TRBJ2-1; 12 bases fit TRBD2. J gave up 6 bases and V 8 bases, and 5 bases lay outside the gene matches. The CDR3 loop spans 14 amino acids. Germline lookup yields CDR1 WSHSY and CDR2 SAAADI. The CDR3 nucleotides read TGCGCCAGCTTAGGACTAGCGGGATTCAATGAGCAGTTCTTC. The encoded protein is CASLGLAGFNEQFF.

V usage is TRBV20-1 and J usage is TRBJ2-2, with 11 positions matching TRBD2. This CDR3 is built from 16 residues. The V gene's germline CDR1 is DFQATT and CDR2 SNEGSKA (reference sequence). Unmatched junction bases numbered 6, after V lost 5 bases and J lost 1 base. CDR3 DNA: TGCAGTGCTCCACTAGCGGGAGCGTTGAACACCGGGGAGCTGTTTTTT. Protein sequence: CSAPLAGALNTGELFF.